This TCR beta chain was profiled in a study of blood T cell repertoires in COVID-19. Whole-study context: Acute and convalescent COVID-19 specimens originated in the United States, Italy and Spain. Sources were T cells, B-cell-depleted T cells, or PBMCs; the material itself was cDNA or gDNA.

Patients from Seattle were sampled longitudinally, starting during active infection. Germline loops: CDR1 KGHSH, CDR2 LQKENI. After removal of 6 bases from V and 7 bases from J, the junction contained 6 bases not matched to a gene. This CDR3 region has 12 residues. Source study methods: Counts of nucleated cells, estimated from reference gene primer amplification, were obtained. The repertoire was sequenced with immunoSEQ multiplex PCR; TCRdb's copy has only in-frame clones and lacks some. D and trimming come from the DNA, and the V and J calls and clone size come from that table. Among roughly 100,000 clones listed, over 60% were seen once.

The rearrangement uses TRBV18 and TRBJ2-7; 7 bases are a match to TRBD2. The sequencing sample was made of peripheral blood. The sequence derives from a man of 80 years or more with COVID-19, enrolled during active disease. CDR3 sequence reads: CASSPGRYEQYF. As DNA, the CDR3 is TGTGCCAGCTCCCCCGGGAGGTATGAGCAGTACTTC.